The TCR beta chain under discussion was sequenced for a study of blood T cell repertoires in COVID-19. In germline, CDR1 is LNHNV, CDR2 YYDKDF (reference sequence). This CDR3 has 14 amino acids. V was cut by 1 base and J by 0 bases, with 5 bases left in between. TCRdb keeps only in-frame clones here, not all; method: immunoSEQ multiplex PCR. In the table there are fewer than 140,000 clones, under 85% of which are singletons. The material sequenced was peripheral blood. The V and J genes are TRBV15 and TRBJ2-3; D remains unclear. The sequence came from a woman between 55 and 75 years old with acute or convalescent COVID-19. The CDR3, as DNA: TGTGCCACCAGCAGAGGCGGAAGCACAGATACGCAGTATTTT. Residues: CATSRGGSTDTQYF.